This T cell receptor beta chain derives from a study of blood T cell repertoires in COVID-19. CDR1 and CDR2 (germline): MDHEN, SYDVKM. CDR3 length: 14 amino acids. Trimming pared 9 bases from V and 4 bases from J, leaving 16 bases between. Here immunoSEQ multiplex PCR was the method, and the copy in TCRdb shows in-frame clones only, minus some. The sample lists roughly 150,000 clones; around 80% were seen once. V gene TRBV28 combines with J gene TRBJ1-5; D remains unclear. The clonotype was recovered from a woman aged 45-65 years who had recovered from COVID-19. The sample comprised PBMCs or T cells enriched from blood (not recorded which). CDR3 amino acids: CASKLPVENQPQHF. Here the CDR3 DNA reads TGTGCCAGTAAACTCCCGGTTGAGAATCAGCCCCAGCATTTT.